The present entry profiles one T cell receptor (beta chain) with its context. Its antigen is unidentified. These data originate in a study of CXCR3-negative and CXCR3-positive naive CD8 T cells. Study-wide background: The study obtained 140 million or so TRB reads, about 1.5 +/- 0.3 million per library. Study-level points and caveats: Naive cells positive for CXCR3 carried more hydrophobic TRB CDR3s than CXCR3-negative ones. Naive cells used TRBV-TRBJ genes in much the same way whether CXCR3-negative or CXCR3-positive; memory cells did not. Much lower diversity was found in memory CD8+ cells, while both naive subsets had comparably high diversity.

Naive CD8+ T cells were CD45RO-CCR7+CD27+CD95-. Germline assignment: CDR1 MNHEY and CDR2 SVGAGI. This CDR3 contains 15 residues. The study made its TRB cDNA libraries by 5' RACE, adding UMI labels. TCRdb reprocessed the 5' RACE reads; each CDR3 protein has one entry and no DNA is given. This table lists nearly 110,000 distinct CDR3 sequences. The clonotype comes from a human donor in good health. Some clones in this sample may be carry-over from other donors' samples. This chain joins TRBV6-5 and TRBJ1-1; with no DNA, the TCRdb D assignment of TRBD1 cannot be verified. The sequencing input was naive CXCR3+ CD8+ T cells from blood. Subset: CD45RO-CCR7+CD27+CD95- naive CD8+ T cells expressing CXCR3 (TNR3+). The CDR3 region is CASSYSKQGGTEAFF.